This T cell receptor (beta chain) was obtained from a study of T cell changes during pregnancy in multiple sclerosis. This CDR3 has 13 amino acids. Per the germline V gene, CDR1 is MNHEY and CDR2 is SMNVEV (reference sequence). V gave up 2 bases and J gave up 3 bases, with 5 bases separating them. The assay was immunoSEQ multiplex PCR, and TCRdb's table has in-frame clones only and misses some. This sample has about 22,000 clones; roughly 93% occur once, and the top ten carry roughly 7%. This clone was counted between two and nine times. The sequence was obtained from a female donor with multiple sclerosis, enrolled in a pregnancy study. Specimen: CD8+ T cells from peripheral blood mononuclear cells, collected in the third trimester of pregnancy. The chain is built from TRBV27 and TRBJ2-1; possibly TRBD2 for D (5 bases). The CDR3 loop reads CASSLGSYNEQFF. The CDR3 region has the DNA TGTGCCAGCAGTTTAGGGAGCTACAATGAGCAGTTCTTC.